This passage covers 20 T cell receptor beta chains from one sample sequenced in a study of untreated major depressive disorder. Some clones are missing from TCRdb's copy, which holds only in-frame ones; the method was immunoSEQ multiplex PCR. Among more than 10,000 clones, 92% were seen once, and the ten largest hold approximately 0.82%. For these receptors, no antigen is known. Study-wide results and caveats: CD4+ T cells from depressed patients used TRBV05-01 (Vbeta 5.1) more often than controls.

The sequenced material came from CD4+ T cells from PBMCs. The receptor set was obtained from a young man with major depressive disorder.

This clone was seen just once. V gene TRBV27 combines with J gene TRBJ2-7; TRBD2 might be the D (7 bases). The V end lost 6 bases, the J end lost 3 bases, and 15 bases lay between the germline ends. This CDR3 contains 14 residues. Germline values: CDR1 MNHEY, CDR2 SMNVEV (reference sequence). The CDR3 DNA sequence: TGTGCCAGCAGAGGGTGGGGGGGCTACTACGAGCAGTACTTC. Its protein is CASRGWGGYYEQYF.

The genes are TRBV25-1 and TRBJ1-2, with 11 bases matching TRBD1. The V segment lost 6 bases and the J segment 14 bases; nucleotides outside the gene matches: 14. Germline loops: CDR1 MGHDK, CDR2 SYGVNS. The CDR3 length is 14 residues. The CDR3 protein is CASSLPGTGGEVTF. The CDR3 region has the DNA TGTGCCAGCAGCCTACCGGGGACAGGGGGGGAAGTGACCTTC.

V usage is TRBV19 and J usage is TRBJ1-4; tentatively, D is TRBD1 (5 bases). V gave up 3 bases and J gave up 4 bases, with 9 bases separating them. The CDR3 runs to 14 residues. In germline, CDR1 is LNHDA, CDR2 SQIVND (reference sequence). CDR3 in amino acids: CASSMRQGNEKLFF. In DNA form, the CDR3 reads TGTGCCAGTAGTATGCGGCAGGGTAATGAAAAACTGTTTTTT.

J is TRBJ2-2 and V is TRBV7-9; a weak D match, TRBD1 (6 bases). V lost 5 bases, J lost 6 bases, and 16 bases lay in between. The CDR3 sequence is 15 residues long. Germline assignment: CDR1 SEHNR and CDR2 FQNEAQ (reference sequence). DNA for the CDR3: TGTGCCAGCAGCCGAACAGCAGGGGTATCCGGGGAGCTGTTTTTT. It specifies CASSRTAGVSGELFF.

The chain combines TRBV6-1 with TRBJ1-6, with a possible D match to TRBD1 (5 bases). V was trimmed by 3 bases and J by 10 bases, leaving 16 bases between them. The CDR3 runs to 15 residues. The V gene's germline CDR1 is MNHNS and CDR2 SASEGT. The CDR3 nucleotides are TGTGCCAGCAGTGAGATGTCGGGGGGTATGTCACCCCTCCACTTT. Translated, it gives CASSEMSGGMSPLHF.

Of note for this clone: At one boundary the junction diverges from the germline segment, which might be a read error. This chain links TRBV18 with TRBJ1-2, with a tentative D call TRBD1 (5 bases). The CDR3 consists of 16 residues. In germline, CDR1 is KGHSH, CDR2 LQKENI. The CDR3 here is CASTPTRGSSNYGYTF. In DNA, the CDR3 is TGTGCCAGCACACCAACTAGGGGCTCGTCCAACTATGGCTACACCTTC.

CDR3 region: CASTRELPPSEQFF. CDR3 nucleotides: TGTGCCTCTACTCGGGAACTACCCCCGAGTGAGCAGTTCTTC. The chain is built from TRBV6-1 and TRBJ2-1; D perhaps matches TRBD2 (5 bases). There are 14 residues in the CDR3. Germline-derived CDR1 and CDR2 are MNHNS and SASEGT. With 11 bases removed from V and 9 bases from J, the gap between germline ends came to 23 bases.

The chain is built from TRBV6-1 and TRBJ1-3, with D tentatively TRBD1 (5 bases). Germline values: CDR1 MNHNS, CDR2 SASEGT. The CDR3 loop spans 15 amino acids. V gave up 3 bases and J gave up 4 bases, with 13 bases separating them. The CDR3 sequence is CASSEGLFWGNTIYF. The CDR3, as DNA: TGTGCCAGCAGTGAGGGGCTATTCTGGGGAAACACCATATATTTT.

The chain combines TRBV29-1 with TRBJ2-3, with D unclear. The germline V gene has CDR1 SQVTM and CDR2 ANQGSEA. With 2 bases removed from V and 10 bases from J, the gap between germline ends came to 7 bases. The CDR3 has 10 residues. The CDR3 sequence is CSVERQAQYF. For the CDR3, the DNA is TGCAGCGTTGAAAGGCAGGCGCAGTATTTT.

In this sample, this clone turned up once. J is TRBJ1-1 and V is TRBV11-3; the D is unclear. The CDR3 consists of 15 residues. Germline V gene lookup returns CDR1 SGHNT and CDR2 YENEEA. V gave up 5 bases and J gave up 2 bases, with 15 bases separating them. In nucleotides, the CDR3 is TGTGCCAGCAGCCTCGATGGCTCACCTAACACTGAAGCTTTCTTT. As protein: CASSLDGSPNTEAFF.

The chain employs TRBV6-5 and TRBJ1-2; TRBD1 matches 10 bases. The CDR3 extends over 15 amino acids. Germline CDR1 and CDR2: MNHEY and SVGAGI. With 2 bases clipped from V and 6 bases from J, the junction kept 6 bases outside the gene matches. This CDR3 reads CASSYDRGRIHGYTF. Written as DNA, the CDR3 is TGTGCCAGCAGTTACGACAGGGGGCGCATCCATGGCTACACCTTC.

The chain is built from TRBV5-8 and TRBJ1-6; D remains unclear. V was clipped by 6 bases and J by 10 bases, with 14 bases between them. Germline V CDR1 and CDR2: SGHTS, YDEGEE. The CDR3 has 13 amino acids. Here the CDR3 DNA reads TGTGCCAGCACCCCTAGACTGAAGTCACCCCTCCACTTT. This encodes CASTPRLKSPLHF.

This clone was found once. The chain uses TRBV18 and TRBJ1-5, with 10 positions matching TRBD1. V shed 6 bases, J shed 2 bases, and the junction held 1 base outside the gene matches. Looked up from germline, CDR1 is KGHSH and CDR2 is LQKENI. The CDR3 has 14 amino acids. The CDR3 sequence is CASSTGGGNQPQHF. DNA of the CDR3: TGTGCCAGCTCGACAGGGGGCGGCAATCAGCCCCAGCATTTT.

CDR3 loop: CASSHDYYTEAFF. In DNA, the CDR3 is TGTGCCAGCAGTCATGACTACTACACTGAAGCTTTCTTT. The chain uses TRBV27 and TRBJ1-1; no clear D gene. CDR3 size: 13 residues. CDR1 and CDR2 (germline): MNHEY, SMNVEV (reference sequence). Between the trimmed V and J ends, which lost 5 bases and 3 bases, there was a span of 10 bases.

This chain links TRBV6-4 with TRBJ2-5, with a tentative D call TRBD2 (5 bases). CDR3 length equals 12 residues. From germline, CDR1 is MRHNA and CDR2 SNTAGT. The V gene lost 11 bases and the J gene lost 5 bases, with 15 bases spanning the gap. The CDR3 sequence is CADERDPETQYF. The CDR3 nucleotides are TGTGCCGACGAACGGGATCCGGAGACCCAGTACTTC.

This sequence joins TRBV7-8 and TRBJ1-5; D uncertain. The CDR3 consists of 16 residues. The germline V gene has CDR1 SGHVS and CDR2 FQNEAQ. The V gene lost 3 bases and the J gene lost 1 base, with 13 bases spanning the gap. CDR3 sequence reads: CASSFDGRGSNQPQHF. The CDR3 region has the DNA TGTGCCAGCAGCTTCGACGGCCGGGGAAGCAATCAGCCCCAGCATTTT.

The chain uses TRBV2 and TRBJ2-1; 13 bases are a match to TRBD2. This CDR3 contains 16 residues. The junction had 9 bases not matched to a gene; V was cut back by 6 bases and J by 7 bases. Germline CDR1 is SNHLY and CDR2 is FYNNEI. The CDR3 protein is CASRISLAGGRNEQFF. The CDR3 DNA is TGTGCCAGCAGAATCTCACTAGCGGGGGGGCGGAATGAGCAGTTCTTC.

The chain is built from TRBV9 and TRBJ2-7, with TRBD1 matching over 11 bases. This CDR3 spans 17 amino acids. V shed 3 bases, J shed 1 base, and the junction held 9 bases outside the gene matches. The germline gives CDR1 SGDLS, CDR2 YYNGEE. DNA for the CDR3: TGTGCCAGCAGCGCACGGGGGGACAGGGGGTCGTCCTACGAGCAGTACTTC. Its translation is CASSARGDRGSSYEQYF. The whole variable domain, remainder taken from reference TRBV9 and TRBJ2-7, is DSGVTQTPKHLITATGQRVTLRCSPRSGDLSVYWYQQSLDQGLQFLIQYYNGEERAKGNILERFSAQQFPDLHSELNLSSLELGDSALYFCASSARGDRGSSYEQYFGPGTRLTVT.

This clone was found a few times. V gene TRBV2 combines with J gene TRBJ1-5; TRBD1 might be the D (6 bases). The CDR3 runs to 14 residues. Germline V gives CDR1 SNHLY, CDR2 FYNNEI. Trimming took 6 bases from V and 7 from J, leaving 16 bases between them. The CDR3 nucleotides read TGTGCCAGCAGACACACAGGGAGCGGACAGCCCCAGCATTTT. Amino acids: CASRHTGSGQPQHF.

The V and J genes are TRBV6-1 and TRBJ2-7; D perhaps matches TRBD1 (6 bases). The CDR3 covers 16 residues. Trimming took 3 bases from V and 7 from J, leaving 22 bases between them. The germline gives CDR1 MNHNS, CDR2 SASEGT. CDR3 in DNA: TGTGCCAGCAGTGATACGGTCGGTGGGGGCCACGGAGAGCAGTACTTC. It yields the protein CASSDTVGGGHGEQYF.